The 15 T cell receptor beta chains below were found in one sample sequenced in a study of blood T cell repertoires in COVID-19. The method was immunoSEQ multiplex PCR; TCRdb's version includes in-frame clones alone and lacks a portion of them. The data show about 55,000 clones, 83% seen once. The material sequenced was peripheral blood. These receptor sequences come from a woman aged 55-69 years with acute or convalescent COVID-19.

The chain couples TRBV9 to TRBJ1-2, with 7 bases matching TRBD1. CDR3 length: 14 residues. The V gene's germline CDR1 is SGDLS and CDR2 YYNGEE. The trim removed 3 bases at V and 4 bases at J, leaving 6 bases unmatched. CDR3 residues: CASSAHRGGYGYTF. In nucleotides, the CDR3 is TGTGCCAGCAGCGCCCACAGGGGAGGCTATGGCTACACCTTC.

This chain links TRBV5-1 with TRBJ2-7; 10 positions agree with TRBD2. There are 15 residues in the CDR3. Germline lookup yields CDR1 SGHRS and CDR2 YFSETQ. The V and J ends lost 6 bases and 2 bases, in that order; junction bases with no gene match: 8. The CDR3 protein is CASKRTSGVTYEQYF. CDR3 in DNA: TGCGCCAGCAAACGAACTAGCGGGGTCACCTACGAGCAGTACTTC.

This sequence joins TRBV2 and TRBJ2-7; TRBD1 agrees at 10 bases. Germline values: CDR1 SNHLY, CDR2 FYNNEI. CDR3 length: 15 residues. V was pared by 5 bases and J by 4 bases, with 8 bases of the junction left unmatched. CDR3 region: CASSYTGTGEYEQYF. The CDR3 nucleotides are TGTGCCAGCAGTTATACCGGGACAGGGGAATACGAGCAGTACTTC.

The gene calls are TRBV6-1 and TRBJ1-2; TRBD1 matches at 7 bases. Losses at the gene ends were 1 base for V and 8 bases for J; bases not matched to a gene: 7. The length of the CDR3 is 14 residues. Germline CDR1 reads MNHNS; CDR2 reads SASEGT. The CDR3 region has the DNA TGTGCCAGCAGTGAAGATAACAGGGGACTCGGCTACACCTTC. Translating gives CASSEDNRGLGYTF.

The chain employs TRBV5-4 and TRBJ2-7; TRBD1 agrees at 10 bases. V shed 0 bases, J shed 4 bases, and the junction held 1 base outside the gene matches. CDR1 and CDR2 from the germline V gene are SGHNT and YYREEE (reference sequence). This CDR3 is built from 14 residues. CDR3 protein: CASSLGQGAYEQYF. CDR3 sequence (DNA): TGTGCCAGCAGCTTGGGACAGGGGGCGTACGAGCAGTACTTC.

The chain couples TRBV6-1 to TRBJ1-2; D possibly corresponds to TRBD1 (5 bases). From germline, CDR1 is MNHNS and CDR2 SASEGT. V was shortened by 1 base and J by 4 bases, with 10 bases between the two germline ends. This CDR3 comprises 14 residues. Written as DNA, the CDR3 is TGTGCCAGCAGTGAAGGGCAGGGTTTCTATGGCTACACCTTC. Amino acids: CASSEGQGFYGYTF.

The chain carries TRBV19 and TRBJ2-2; D perhaps matches TRBD1 (5 bases). Trimming stripped 1 base from V and 6 bases from J, with 12 bases between. The CDR3 runs 15 residues. Germline CDR1 reads LNHDA; CDR2 reads SQIVND (reference sequence). The CDR3 DNA sequence: TGTGCCAGTAGTATAGCCAGGGCGGTGGCCGGGGAGCTGTTTTTT. This gives the protein CASSIARAVAGELFF.

This clone has only a few counts. This chain uses TRBV5-1 with TRBJ1-3; D perhaps matches TRBD1 (5 bases). Trimming pared 6 bases from V and 1 base from J, leaving 35 bases between. Germline CDR1 and CDR2: SGHRS and YFSETQ. The length of the CDR3 is 22 residues. The CDR3 reads CASNPRSREGIGRVLSGNTIYF. CDR3 nucleotides: TGCGCCAGCAACCCCAGATCCAGGGAGGGTATTGGAAGGGTACTTTCTGGAAACACCATATATTTT. The full variable domain, in which reference TRBV5-1 and TRBJ1-3 provide the parts outside the CDR3, is KAGVTQTPRYLIKTRGQQVTLSCSPISGHRSVSWYQQTPGQGLQFLFEYFSETQRNKGNFPGRFSGRQFSNSRSEMNVSTLELGDSALYLCASNPRSREGIGRVLSGNTIYFGEGSWLTVV.

The chain joins TRBV4-2 to TRBJ1-6, with 7 positions matching TRBD1. CDR3 length: 16 amino acids. Trimming at V came to 5 bases and at J to 1 base, leaving 5 bases not matched to a gene. CDR1 is LGHNA and CDR2 is YNFKEQ in the germline V gene. The CDR3 protein is CASSENRGSYNSPLHF. The CDR3 DNA sequence: TGTGCCAGCAGCGAAAACAGGGGTTCCTATAATTCACCCCTCCACTTT.

This clone was seen a few times. The DNA of the CDR3 is TGTGCCAGCAGTGACCCTGGAGTCCCTAGAGATGGCTACACCTTC. Its translation is CASSDPGVPRDGYTF. This chain links TRBV25-1 with TRBJ1-2; D is undetermined. The CDR3 has 15 residues. CDR1 and CDR2 (germline): MGHDK, SYGVNS. The V and J ends lost 3 bases and 6 bases respectively, with 17 bases between them.

V gene TRBV2 combines with J gene TRBJ2-7; 8 bases align to TRBD1. The CDR3 has 13 residues. The trim removed 8 bases at V and 4 bases at J, leaving 7 bases unmatched. The germline gives CDR1 SNHLY, CDR2 FYNNEI. In nucleotides, the CDR3 is TGTGCCAGCCAAAGGACAGGGATATACGAGCAGTACTTC. Protein sequence: CASQRTGIYEQYF.

The chain combines TRBV5-4 with TRBJ2-3, with 12 bases lining up with TRBD2. The ends lost 3 bases at V and 2 bases at J; junction bases unmatched: 4. CDR3 length: 16 residues. Germline CDR1 and CDR2: SGHNT and YYREEE (reference sequence). CDR3 bases: TGTGCCAGCAGCTCGAGACTAGCGGGAGCCACAGATACGCAGTATTTT. It codes for CASSSRLAGATDTQYF.

The V and J genes are TRBV5-6 and TRBJ2-3; TRBD2 agrees at 10 bases. This CDR3 region has 15 residues. Germline values: CDR1 SGHDT, CDR2 YYEEEE. The trim removed 4 bases at V and 3 bases at J, leaving 5 bases unmatched. As DNA, the CDR3 is TGTGCCAGCAGCGAAGCGGGGGGGGTTACAGATACGCAGTATTTT. It encodes CASSEAGGVTDTQYF.

The V call is TRBV5-1, the J call TRBJ1-4, with TRBD1 as a possible D gene (6 bases). Trimming left V 2 bases short and J 7 bases short, with 9 bases between. Germline CDR1 SGHRS, CDR2 YFSETQ. The CDR3 loop spans 13 amino acids. CDR3 sequence reads: CASSFRRGEKLFF. CDR3 sequence (DNA): TGCGCCAGCAGCTTTCGCAGGGGTGAAAAACTGTTTTTT.

The rearrangement joins TRBV18 to TRBJ2-1; 8 bases are a match to TRBD2. CDR1 and CDR2 from the germline V gene are KGHSH and LQKENI. The CDR3 runs 16 residues. The trim removed 5 bases at V and 9 bases at J, leaving 15 bases unmatched. The CDR3 DNA is TGTGCCAGCTCAACAGAGACCCCCGGGACTAGTGTTGAGCAGTTCTTC. Translating it yields CASSTETPGTSVEQFF.